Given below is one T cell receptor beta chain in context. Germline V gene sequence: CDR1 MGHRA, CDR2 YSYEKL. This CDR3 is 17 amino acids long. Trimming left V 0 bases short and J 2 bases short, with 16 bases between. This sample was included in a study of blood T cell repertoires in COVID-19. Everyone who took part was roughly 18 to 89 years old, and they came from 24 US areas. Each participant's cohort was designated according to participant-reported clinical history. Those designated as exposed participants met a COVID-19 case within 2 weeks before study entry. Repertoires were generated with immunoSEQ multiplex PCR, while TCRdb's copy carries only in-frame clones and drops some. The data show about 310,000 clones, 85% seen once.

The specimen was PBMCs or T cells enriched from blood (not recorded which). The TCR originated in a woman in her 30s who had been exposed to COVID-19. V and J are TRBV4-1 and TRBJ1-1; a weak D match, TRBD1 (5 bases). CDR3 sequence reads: CASSQDLIGALNTEAFF. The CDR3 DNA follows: TGCGCCAGCAGCCAAGATCTTATAGGGGCTTTAAACACTGAAGCTTTCTTT.